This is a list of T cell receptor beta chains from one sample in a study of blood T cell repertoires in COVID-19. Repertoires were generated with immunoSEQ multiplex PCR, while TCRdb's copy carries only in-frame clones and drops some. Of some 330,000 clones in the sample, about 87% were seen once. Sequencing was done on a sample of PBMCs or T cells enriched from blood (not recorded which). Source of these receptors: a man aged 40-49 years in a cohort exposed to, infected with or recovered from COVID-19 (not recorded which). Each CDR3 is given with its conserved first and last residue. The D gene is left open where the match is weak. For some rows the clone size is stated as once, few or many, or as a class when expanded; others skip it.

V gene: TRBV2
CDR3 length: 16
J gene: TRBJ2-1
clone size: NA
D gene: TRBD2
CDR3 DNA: TGTGCCAGCAGTGATGGCCTAGCGGGGAGAAGAGATGAGCAGTTCTTC
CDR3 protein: CASSDGLAGRRDEQFF

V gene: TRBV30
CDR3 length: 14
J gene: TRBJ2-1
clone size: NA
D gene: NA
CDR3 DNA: TGTGCCTGGATTCGGGTGGGAGGAAACAATGAGCAGTTCTTC
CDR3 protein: CAWIRVGGNNEQFF

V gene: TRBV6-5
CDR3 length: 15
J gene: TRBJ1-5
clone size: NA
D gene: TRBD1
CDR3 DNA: TGTGCCAGCAGGTCCGGGACAGGGTCTAATCAGCCCCAGCATTTT
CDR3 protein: CASRSGTGSNQPQHF

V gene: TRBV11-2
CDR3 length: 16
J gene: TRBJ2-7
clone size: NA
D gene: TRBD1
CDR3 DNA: TGTGCCAGCAGCTTAATGGGACAGGGTTATGGATACGAGCAGTACTTC
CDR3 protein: CASSLMGQGYGYEQYF

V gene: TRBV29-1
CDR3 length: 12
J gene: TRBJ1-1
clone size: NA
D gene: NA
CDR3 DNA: TGCAGCGTTCAGGGATTTGACACTGAAGCTTTCTTT
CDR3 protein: CSVQGFDTEAFF

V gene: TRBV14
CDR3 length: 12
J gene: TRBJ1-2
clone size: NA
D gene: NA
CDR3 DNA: TGTGCCAGCAGCCAGGCGGTTTATGGCTACACCTTC
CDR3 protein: CASSQAVYGYTF

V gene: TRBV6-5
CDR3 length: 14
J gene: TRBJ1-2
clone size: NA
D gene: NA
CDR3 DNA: TGTGCCAGCGGCCGGGACAAAGGATGGGTGGGCTACACCTTC
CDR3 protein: CASGRDKGWVGYTF

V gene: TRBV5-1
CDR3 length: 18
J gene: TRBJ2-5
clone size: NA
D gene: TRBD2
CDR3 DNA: TGCGCCAGCAGCTTGGGACAACTAGCGGGAGCGTACCAAGAGACCCAGTACTTC
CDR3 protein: CASSLGQLAGAYQETQYF

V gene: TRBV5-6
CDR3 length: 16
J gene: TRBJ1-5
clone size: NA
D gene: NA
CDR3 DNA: TGTGCCAGCAGCGGCGGAACAGGGTCCGGCAATCAGCCCCAGCATTTT
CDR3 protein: CASSGGTGSGNQPQHF

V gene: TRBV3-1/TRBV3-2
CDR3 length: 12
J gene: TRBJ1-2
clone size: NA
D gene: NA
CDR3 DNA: TGTGCCAGCAGCCAAGCTGTATATGGCTACACCTTC
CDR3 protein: CASSQAVYGYTF

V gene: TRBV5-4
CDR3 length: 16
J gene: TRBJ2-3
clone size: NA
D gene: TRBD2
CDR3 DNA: TGTGCCAGCAGTCTATGGACTAGCGGAAGCACAGATACGCAGTATTTT
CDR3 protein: CASSLWTSGSTDTQYF

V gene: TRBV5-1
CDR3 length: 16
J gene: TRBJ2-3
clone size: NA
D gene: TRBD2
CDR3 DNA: TGCGCCAGCAGCCCTCGACTAGCGGGAGGACCAGATACGCAGTATTTT
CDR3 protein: CASSPRLAGGPDTQYF

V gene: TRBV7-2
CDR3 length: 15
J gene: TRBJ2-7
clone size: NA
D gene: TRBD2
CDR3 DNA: TGTGCCAGCAGCTTAGTGAGCGGGAGCCCCTACGAGCAGTACTTC
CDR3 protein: CASSLVSGSPYEQYF

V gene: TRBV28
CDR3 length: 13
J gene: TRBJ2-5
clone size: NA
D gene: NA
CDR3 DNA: TGTGCCAGCGCCCAGGGAACCCAAGAGACCCAGTACTTC
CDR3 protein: CASAQGTQETQYF

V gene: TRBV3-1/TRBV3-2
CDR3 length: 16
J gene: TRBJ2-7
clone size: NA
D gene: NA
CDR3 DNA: TGTGCCAGCAGCCAAGATCCCCAGCGGGCCTCCTACGAGCAGTACTTC
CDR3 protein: CASSQDPQRASYEQYF

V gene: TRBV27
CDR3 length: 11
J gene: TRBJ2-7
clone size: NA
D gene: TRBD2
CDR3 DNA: TGTGCCAGCAGTAGTGGACTAGTCGGCTACTTC
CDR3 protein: CASSSGLVGYF

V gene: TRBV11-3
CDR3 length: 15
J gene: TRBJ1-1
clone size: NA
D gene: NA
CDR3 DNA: TGTGCCAGCAGCCCAAGGACAGCGCAGAACACTGAAGCTTTCTTT
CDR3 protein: CASSPRTAQNTEAFF

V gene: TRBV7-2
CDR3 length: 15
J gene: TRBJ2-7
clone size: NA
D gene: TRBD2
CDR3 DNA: TGTGCCAGCAGCTCAACTAGCGGACCTACCTACGAGCAGTACTTC
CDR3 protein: CASSSTSGPTYEQYF

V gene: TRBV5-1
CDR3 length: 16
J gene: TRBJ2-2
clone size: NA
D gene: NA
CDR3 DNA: TGCGCCAGCAGCTTGGTCGGAGTCCAAAACACCGGGGAGCTGTTTTTT
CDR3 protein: CASSLVGVQNTGELFF

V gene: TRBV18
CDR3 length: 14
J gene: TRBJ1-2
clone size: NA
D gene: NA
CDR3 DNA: TGTGCCAGCTCACCGGCACAGGGCTTAGATGGCTACACCTTC
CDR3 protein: CASSPAQGLDGYTF

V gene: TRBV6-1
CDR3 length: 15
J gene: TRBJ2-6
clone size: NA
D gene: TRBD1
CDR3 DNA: TGTGCCAGCAGGGAAGGGGACAGGCTGGCCAACGTCCTGACTTTC
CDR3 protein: CASREGDRLANVLTF

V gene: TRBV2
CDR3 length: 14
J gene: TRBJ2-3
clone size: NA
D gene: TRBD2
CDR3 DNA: TGTGCCAGCAGGCTAGCGGAGAGCACAGATACGCAGTATTTT
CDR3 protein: CASRLAESTDTQYF

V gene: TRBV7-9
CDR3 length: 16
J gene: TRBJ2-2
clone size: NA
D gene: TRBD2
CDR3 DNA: TGTGCCAGCAGCCTTAGCAAGCGGGAGAGCACCGGGGAGCTGTTTTTT
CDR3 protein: CASSLSKRESTGELFF

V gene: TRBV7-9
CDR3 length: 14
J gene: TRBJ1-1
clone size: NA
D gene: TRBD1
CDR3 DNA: TGTGCCAGCAGTTACACAGGGGGGGCCACTATAGCTTTCTTT
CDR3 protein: CASSYTGGATIAFF

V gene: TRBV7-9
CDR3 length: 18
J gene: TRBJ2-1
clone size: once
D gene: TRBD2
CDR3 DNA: TGTGCCAGCAGCAAAACCACGGGGGGCGGGAGGTCCCACAATGAGCAGTTCTTC
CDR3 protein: CASSKTTGGGRSHNEQFF

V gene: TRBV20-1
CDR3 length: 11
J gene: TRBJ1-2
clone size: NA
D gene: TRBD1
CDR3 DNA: TGCAGTGCGAGAGACAGGGTAGGCTACACCTTC
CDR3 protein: CSARDRVGYTF

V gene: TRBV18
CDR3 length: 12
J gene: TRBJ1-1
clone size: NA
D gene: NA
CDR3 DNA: TGTGCCAGCTCACCACAGGAGACTGAAGCTTTCTTT
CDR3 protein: CASSPQETEAFF

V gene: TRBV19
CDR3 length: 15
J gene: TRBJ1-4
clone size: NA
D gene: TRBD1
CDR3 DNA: TGTGCCAGTAGCGACAGGGGGCGCGTTAATGAAAAACTGTTTTTT
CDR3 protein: CASSDRGRVNEKLFF

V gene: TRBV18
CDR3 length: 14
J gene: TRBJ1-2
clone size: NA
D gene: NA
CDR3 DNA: TGTGCCAGCTCACCCTCCGCGGGGGGGAATGGCTACACCTTC
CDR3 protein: CASSPSAGGNGYTF

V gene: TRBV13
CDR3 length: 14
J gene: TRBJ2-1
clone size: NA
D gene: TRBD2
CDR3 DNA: TGTGCCAGCACTAGCGGGAGCGCCTACAATGAGCAGTTCTTC
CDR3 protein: CASTSGSAYNEQFF

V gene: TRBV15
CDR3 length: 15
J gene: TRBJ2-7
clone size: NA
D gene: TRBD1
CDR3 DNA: TGTGCCACCAGCAGAGGGGGACAGGAGGACTACGAGCAGTACTTC
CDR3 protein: CATSRGGQEDYEQYF

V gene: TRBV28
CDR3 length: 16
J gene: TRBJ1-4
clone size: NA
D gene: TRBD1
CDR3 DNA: TGTGCCAGCAGTTTCTCGGGACAGGGAAAAAATGAAAAACTGTTTTTT
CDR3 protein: CASSFSGQGKNEKLFF

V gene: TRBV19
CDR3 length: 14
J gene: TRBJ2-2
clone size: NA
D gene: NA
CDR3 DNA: TGTGCCAGTAGTGGATCCAGGGTCACCGGGGAGCTGTTTTTT
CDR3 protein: CASSGSRVTGELFF

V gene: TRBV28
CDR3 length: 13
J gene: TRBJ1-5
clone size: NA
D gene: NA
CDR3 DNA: TGTGCCAGCAGTTATCGGGTCAATCAGCCCCAGCATTTT
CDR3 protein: CASSYRVNQPQHF

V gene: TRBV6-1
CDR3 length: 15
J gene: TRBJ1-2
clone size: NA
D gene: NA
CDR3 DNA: TGTGCCAGCAGTGAACTCGGGTTGAGGGACTATGGCTACACCTTC
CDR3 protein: CASSELGLRDYGYTF

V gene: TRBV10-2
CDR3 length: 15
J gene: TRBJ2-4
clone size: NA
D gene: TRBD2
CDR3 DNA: TGCGCCAGCAGTGGGGCGGGGGGAACCAAAAACATTCAGTACTTC
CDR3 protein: CASSGAGGTKNIQYF

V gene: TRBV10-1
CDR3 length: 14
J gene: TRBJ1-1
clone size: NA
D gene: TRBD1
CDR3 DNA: TGCGCCAGCAGTGCGGACAGGGTTTACACTGAAGCTTTCTTT
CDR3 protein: CASSADRVYTEAFF

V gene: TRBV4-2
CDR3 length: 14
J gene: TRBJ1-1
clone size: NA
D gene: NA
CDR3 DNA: TGTGCCAGCAGCCAAGTCGGGGGGAACACTGAAGCTTTCTTT
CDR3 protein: CASSQVGGNTEAFF

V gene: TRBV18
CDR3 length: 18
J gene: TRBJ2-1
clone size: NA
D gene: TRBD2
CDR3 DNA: TGTGCCAGCTCACCTTGGCTAGCGGAGCTGGGGGCCTACAATGAGCAGTTCTTC
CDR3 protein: CASSPWLAELGAYNEQFF

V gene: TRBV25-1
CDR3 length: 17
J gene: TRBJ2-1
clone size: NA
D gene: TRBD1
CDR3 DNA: TGTGCCAGCAGTGAACTGACGCCGGGACAGTACGCGAATGAGCAGTTCTTC
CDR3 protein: CASSELTPGQYANEQFF

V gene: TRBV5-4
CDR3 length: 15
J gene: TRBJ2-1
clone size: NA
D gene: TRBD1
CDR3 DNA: TGTGCCAGCTCAACAGGGGCCGGGTCCTACAATGAGCAGTTCTTC
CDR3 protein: CASSTGAGSYNEQFF

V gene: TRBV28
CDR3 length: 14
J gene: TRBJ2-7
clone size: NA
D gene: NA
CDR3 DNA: TGTGCCAGCATCGGGGGGACAGGCTCCTACGAGCAGTACTTC
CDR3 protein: CASIGGTGSYEQYF

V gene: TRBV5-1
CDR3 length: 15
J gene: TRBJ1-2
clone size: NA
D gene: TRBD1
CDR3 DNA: TGCGCCAGCAGTAAGGACCCTCAGGGGGCTAGAGGCTACACCTTC
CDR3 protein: CASSKDPQGARGYTF

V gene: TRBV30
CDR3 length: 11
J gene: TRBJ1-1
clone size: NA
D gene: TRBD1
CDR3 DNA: TGTGCCTGCAGGGGGCGGACTGAAGCTTTCTTT
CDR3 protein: CACRGRTEAFF

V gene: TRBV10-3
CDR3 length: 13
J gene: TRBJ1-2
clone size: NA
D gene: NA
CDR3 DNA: TGTGCCATCCGGGGGGCAGGGCCCTATGGCTACACCTTC
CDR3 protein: CAIRGAGPYGYTF

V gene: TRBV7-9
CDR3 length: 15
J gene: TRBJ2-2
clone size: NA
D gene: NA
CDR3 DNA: TGTGCCAGCAGCCCCGACAGCACGAACACCGGGGAGCTGTTTTTT
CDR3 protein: CASSPDSTNTGELFF

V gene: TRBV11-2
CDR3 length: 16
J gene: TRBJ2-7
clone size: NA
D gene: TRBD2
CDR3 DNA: TGTGCCAGCAGCTTAGCGGGGTCTAGCGGGAAGGGCGAGCAGTACTTC
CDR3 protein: CASSLAGSSGKGEQYF

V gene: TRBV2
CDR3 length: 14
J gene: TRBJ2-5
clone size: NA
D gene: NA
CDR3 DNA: TGTGCCAGCAGTGAAGGAGACTTTCGGGAGACCCAGTACTTC
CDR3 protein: CASSEGDFRETQYF

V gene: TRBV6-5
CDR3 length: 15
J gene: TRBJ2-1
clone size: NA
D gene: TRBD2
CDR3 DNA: TGTGCCAGCAGTACTCCTAGCGGGCCTTACAATGAGCAGTTCTTC
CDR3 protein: CASSTPSGPYNEQFF

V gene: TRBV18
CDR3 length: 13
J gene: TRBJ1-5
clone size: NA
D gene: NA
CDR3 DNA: TGTGCCAGCTCACCATATTTTTATCAGCCCCAGCATTTT
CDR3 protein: CASSPYFYQPQHF

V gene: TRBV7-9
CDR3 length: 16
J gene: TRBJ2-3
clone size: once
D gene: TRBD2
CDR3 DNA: TGTGCCAGCAGCGACCTAGCGGGATACAGCACAGATACGCAGTATTTT
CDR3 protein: CASSDLAGYSTDTQYF

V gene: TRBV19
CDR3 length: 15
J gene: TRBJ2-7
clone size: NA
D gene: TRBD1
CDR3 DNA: TGTGCCAGTAGCAGCACCGGGACAGGGCTCTACGAGCAGTACTTC
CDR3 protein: CASSSTGTGLYEQYF

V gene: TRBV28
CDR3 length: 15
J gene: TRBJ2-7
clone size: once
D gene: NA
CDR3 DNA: TGTGCCAGCAGTTTAACTTTAATGGTCCCCTACGAGCAGTACTTC
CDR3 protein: CASSLTLMVPYEQYF

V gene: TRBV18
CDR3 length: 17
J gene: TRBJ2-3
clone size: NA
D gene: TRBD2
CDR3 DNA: TGTGCCAGCTCACCGTTAGCGGGCCCCTCTAGCACAGATACGCAGTATTTT
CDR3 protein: CASSPLAGPSSTDTQYF

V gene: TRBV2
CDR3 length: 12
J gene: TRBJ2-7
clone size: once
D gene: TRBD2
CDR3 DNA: TGTGCCAGCAGTGGCGGGAGGAGGGAGCAGTACTTC
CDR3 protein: CASSGGRREQYF

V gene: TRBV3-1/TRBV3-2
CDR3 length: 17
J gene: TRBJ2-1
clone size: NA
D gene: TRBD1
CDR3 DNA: TGTGCCAGCAGCTCTCCGACAGGACAGGGGGCTTACAATGAGCAGTTCTTC
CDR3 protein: CASSSPTGQGAYNEQFF

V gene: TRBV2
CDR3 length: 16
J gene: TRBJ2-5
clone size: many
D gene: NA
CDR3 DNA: TGTGCCAGCAGTTATACCGGGACAACTATTCAAGAGACCCAGTACTTC
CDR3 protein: CASSYTGTTIQETQYF

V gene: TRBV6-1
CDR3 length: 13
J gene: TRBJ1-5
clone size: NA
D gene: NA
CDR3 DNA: TGTGCCAGCAGTGAAGTAGACAGGCAGCCCCAGCATTTT
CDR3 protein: CASSEVDRQPQHF